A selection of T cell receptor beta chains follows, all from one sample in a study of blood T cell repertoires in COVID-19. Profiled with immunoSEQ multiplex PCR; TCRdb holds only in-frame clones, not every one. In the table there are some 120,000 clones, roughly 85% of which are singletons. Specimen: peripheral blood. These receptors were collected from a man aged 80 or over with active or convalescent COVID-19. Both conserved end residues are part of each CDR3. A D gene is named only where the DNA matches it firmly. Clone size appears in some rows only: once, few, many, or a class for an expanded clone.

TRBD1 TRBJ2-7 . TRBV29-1 CSVEVDRVSYEQYF TGCAGCGTTGAAGTGGACAGGGTGTCCTACGAGCAGTACTTC
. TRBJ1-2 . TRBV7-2 CASSLGAGDAYGYTF TGTGCCAGCAGCTTAGGAGCAGGGGATGCCTATGGCTACACCTTC
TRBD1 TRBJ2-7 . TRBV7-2 CASSYATGIWNEQYF TGTGCCAGCAGCTACGCGACAGGGATCTGGAACGAGCAGTACTTC
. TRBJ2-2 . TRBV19 CASTITGTGELFF TGTGCCAGTACAATAACCGGGACCGGGGAGCTGTTTTTT
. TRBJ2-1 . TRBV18 CASSPGLTYNEQFF TGTGCCAGCTCACCCGGACTTACCTACAATGAGCAGTTCTTC
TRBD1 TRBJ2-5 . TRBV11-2 CASSLGTGKETQYF TGTGCCAGCAGCTTAGGGACAGGGAAAGAGACCCAGTACTTC
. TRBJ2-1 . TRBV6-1 CASTERRGEQFF TGTGCCAGCACTGAACGACGGGGTGAGCAGTTCTTC
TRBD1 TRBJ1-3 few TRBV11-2 CASSARTGSGNTIYF TGTGCCAGCAGCGCACGGACAGGGTCCGGAAACACCATATATTTT
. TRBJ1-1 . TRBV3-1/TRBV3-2 CASTPRVGLEAFF TGTGCCAGCACCCCACGAGTGGGGCTTGAAGCTTTCTTT
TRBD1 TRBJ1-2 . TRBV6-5 CASSSGQGDSNYGYTF TGTGCCAGCAGTTCGGGACAGGGGGATTCTAACTATGGCTACACCTTC
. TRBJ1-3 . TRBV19 CASSTPVERLSTPLGNTIYF TGTGCCAGTAGTACCCCCGTCGAGAGACTTTCCACTCCACTTGGAAACACCATATATTTT
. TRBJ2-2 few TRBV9 CASSPHGGELFF TGTGCCAGCAGCCCCCACGGCGGGGAGCTGTTTTTT
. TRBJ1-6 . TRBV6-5 CASSPKTGSPLHF TGTGCCAGCAGTCCTAAGACGGGGTCACCCCTCCACTTT
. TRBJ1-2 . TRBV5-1 CASSLGLGAFNGYTF TGCGCCAGCAGCTTGGGGCTGGGGGCGTTTAATGGCTACACCTTC
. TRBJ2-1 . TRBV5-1 CASSFTKGAGGNEQFF TGCGCCAGCAGCTTCACGAAGGGGGCCGGGGGAAATGAGCAGTTCTTC
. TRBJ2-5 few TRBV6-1 CASSEFVGSQETQYF TGTGCCAGCAGTGAGTTTGTTGGCTCCCAAGAGACCCAGTACTTC
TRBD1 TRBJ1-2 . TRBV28 CASSPATGGLLDYGYTF TGTGCCAGCAGTCCCGCCACAGGGGGCTTACTCGACTATGGCTACACCTTC
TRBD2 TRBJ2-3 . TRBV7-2 CASSFKSVTSGGGTDTQYF TGTGCCAGCAGCTTTAAGTCGGTAACTAGCGGGGGGGGCACAGATACGCAGTATTTT
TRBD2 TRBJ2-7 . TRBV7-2 CASSAGLAVDEQYF TGTGCCAGCAGCGCAGGACTAGCCGTCGACGAGCAGTACTTC
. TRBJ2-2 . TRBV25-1 CASRRRTENTGELFF TGTGCCAGCCGGAGGCGAACGGAGAACACCGGGGAGCTGTTTTTT
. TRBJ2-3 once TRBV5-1 CASSLSGQSDTQYF TGCGCCAGCAGCTTGAGTGGGCAATCAGATACGCAGTATTTT
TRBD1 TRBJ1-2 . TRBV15 CATSSDRANPPYGYTF TGTGCCACCAGCTCTGACAGGGCCAACCCCCCCTATGGCTACACCTTC
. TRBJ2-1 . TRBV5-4 CASSFSSGQYNEQFF TGTGCCAGCAGCTTTTCCAGCGGTCAATACAATGAGCAGTTCTTC
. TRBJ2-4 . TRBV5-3 CARTKPGPLRGGLAKNIQYF TGTGCCAGAACAAAGCCCGGACCCCTTAGAGGCGGACTAGCCAAAAACATTCAGTACTTC
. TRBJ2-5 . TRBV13 CASSFPTETQYF TGTGCCAGCAGCTTTCCTACGGAGACCCAGTACTTC
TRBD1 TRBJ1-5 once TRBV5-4 CASSTGTGGNQPQHF TGTGCCAGCAGTACCGGGACAGGGGGCAATCAGCCCCAGCATTTT
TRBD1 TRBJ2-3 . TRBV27 CASSPGQGTDTQYF TGTGCCAGCAGTCCGGGACAGGGAACAGATACGCAGTATTTT
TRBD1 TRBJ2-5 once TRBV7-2 CASSWGQQETQYF TGTGCCAGCAGCTGGGGACAGCAAGAGACCCAGTACTTC
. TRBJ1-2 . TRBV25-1 CASSRGGGSAGYTF TGTGCCAGCAGCCGAGGGGGGGGCAGCGCTGGCTACACCTTC
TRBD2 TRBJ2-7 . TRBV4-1 CASSQRTSGSYEQYF TGCGCCAGCAGCCAGAGGACTAGCGGCTCCTACGAGCAGTACTTC
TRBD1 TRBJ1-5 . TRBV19 CASSFPGGPNQPQHF TGTGCCAGTAGCTTTCCAGGGGGACCTAATCAGCCCCAGCATTTT
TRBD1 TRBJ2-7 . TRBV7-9 CASSKQGVYEQYF TGTGCCAGCAGCAAACAGGGGGTCTACGAGCAGTACTTC
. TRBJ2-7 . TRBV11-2 CASSPRGSGYEQYF TGTGCCAGCAGCCCCCGGGGTAGCGGCTACGAGCAGTACTTC
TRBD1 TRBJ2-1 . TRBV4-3 CASSQDLGQAYNEQFF TGCGCCAGCAGCCAAGATTTGGGACAGGCCTACAATGAGCAGTTCTTC
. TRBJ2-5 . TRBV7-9 CASSLAQGRGETQYF TGTGCCAGCAGCTTAGCGCAGGGAAGGGGGGAGACCCAGTACTTC
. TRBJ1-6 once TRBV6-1 CASSEGAGGGYNSPLHF TGTGCCAGCAGTGAAGGAGCGGGGGGCGGGTATAATTCACCCCTCCACTTT
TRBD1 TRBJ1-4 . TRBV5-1 CASSRDRSNEKLFF TGCGCCAGCAGCAGGGACAGATCTAATGAAAAACTGTTTTTT
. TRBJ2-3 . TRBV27 CASSSRPGHRSTDTQYF TGTGCCAGCAGTTCGCGGCCGGGACACAGAAGCACAGATACGCAGTATTTT
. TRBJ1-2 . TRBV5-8 CASSLDRNYGYTF TGTGCCAGCAGCTTGGACAGGAACTATGGCTACACCTTC
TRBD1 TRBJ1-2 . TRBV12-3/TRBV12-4 CASRIGQGRGYTF TGTGCCAGCAGGATAGGACAGGGAAGGGGCTACACCTTC
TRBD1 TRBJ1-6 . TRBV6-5 CASKAGGVRSPLHF TGTGCCAGCAAGGCAGGGGGCGTGCGGTCACCCCTCCACTTT
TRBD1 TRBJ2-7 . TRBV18 CASSLRQGSYEQYF TGTGCCAGCTCCCTGAGACAGGGTAGCTACGAGCAGTACTTC
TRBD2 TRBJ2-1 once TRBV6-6 CASTSGTSGSQAPQFF TGTGCCAGCACCTCCGGGACTAGCGGGAGTCAGGCCCCCCAGTTCTTC
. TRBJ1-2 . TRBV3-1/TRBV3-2 CASSFNRRANYGYTF TGTGCCAGCAGCTTTAACAGACGAGCTAACTATGGCTACACCTTC
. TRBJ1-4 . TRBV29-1 CSVVSGIQGGEKLFF TGCAGCGTTGTTTCAGGGATTCAGGGCGGTGAAAAACTGTTTTTT
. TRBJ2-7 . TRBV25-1 CASSDPLFTGSYEQYF TGTGCCAGCAGTGACCCCCTTTTTACGGGCTCCTACGAGCAGTACTTC
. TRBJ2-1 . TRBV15 CATSRTQGLSIINEQFF TGTGCCACCAGCAGGACTCAGGGGTTATCTATCATCAATGAGCAGTTCTTC
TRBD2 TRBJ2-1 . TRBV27 CASGRTSDQKGPYNEQFF TGTGCCAGCGGAAGGACTAGCGACCAGAAAGGGCCCTACAATGAGCAGTTCTTC
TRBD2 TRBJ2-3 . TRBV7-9 CASSPGGLAAGGPPDTQYF TGTGCCAGCAGCCCCGGCGGCCTAGCAGCGGGAGGGCCCCCAGATACGCAGTATTTT
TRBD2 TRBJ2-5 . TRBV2 CASSEGLAGLGETQYF TGTGCCAGCAGTGAAGGACTAGCGGGGTTGGGAGAGACCCAGTACTTC
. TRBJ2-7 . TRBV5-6 CASSSPTRHEQYF TGTGCCAGCAGCTCTCCGACACGCCACGAGCAGTACTTC
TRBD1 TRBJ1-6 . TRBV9 CASSPFPGQGASPLHF TGTGCCAGCAGCCCCTTCCCGGGACAGGGCGCCTCACCCCTCCACTTT
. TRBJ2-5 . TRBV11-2 CASTNFQETQYF TGTGCCAGCACCAACTTTCAAGAGACCCAGTACTTC
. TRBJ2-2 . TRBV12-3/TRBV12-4 CASIRVAGELFF TGTGCCAGCATCCGGGTTGCCGGGGAGCTGTTTTTT